This T cell receptor (beta chain) was sequenced for a study of CD8+ T cells in alopecia areata. RNA was isolated and reverse transcribed to cDNA, the sequencing template. TCRdb keeps only in-frame clones here, not all; method: immunoSEQ multiplex PCR. Of fewer than 150,000 clones listed, roughly 68% are singletons. CDR1 is SGHRS, CDR2 YFSETQ, per germline. CDR3 length: 15 amino acids. V was pared by 9 bases and J by 4 bases, with 14 bases of the junction left unmatched. This TCR was recovered from a human donor in good health. Sequencing input: CD4+ T cells sorted from blood. The chain joins TRBV5-1 to TRBJ2-3, with 7 bases matching TRBD2. The CDR3 DNA sequence: TGCGCCACCAAAACGGCCGGGGGGATATCAGATACGCAGTATTTT. This translates into CATKTAGGISDTQYF.